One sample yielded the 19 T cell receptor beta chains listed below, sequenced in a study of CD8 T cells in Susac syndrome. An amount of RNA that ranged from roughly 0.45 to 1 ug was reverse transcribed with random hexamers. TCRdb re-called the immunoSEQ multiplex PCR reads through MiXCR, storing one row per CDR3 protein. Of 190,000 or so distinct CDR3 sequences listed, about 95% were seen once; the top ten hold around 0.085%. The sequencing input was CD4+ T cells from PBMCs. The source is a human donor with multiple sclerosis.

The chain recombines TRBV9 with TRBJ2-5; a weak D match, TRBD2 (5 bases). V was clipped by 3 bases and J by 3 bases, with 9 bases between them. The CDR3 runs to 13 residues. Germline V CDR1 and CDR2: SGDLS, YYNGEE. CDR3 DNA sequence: TGTGCCAGCAGCGAGAGCGGTGAAGAGACCCAGTACTTC. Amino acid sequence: CASSESGEETQYF.

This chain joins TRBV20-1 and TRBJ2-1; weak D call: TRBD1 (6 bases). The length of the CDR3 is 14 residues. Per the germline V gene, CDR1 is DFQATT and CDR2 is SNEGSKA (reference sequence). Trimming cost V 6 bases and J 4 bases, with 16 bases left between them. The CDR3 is CSALDRTGYNEQFF. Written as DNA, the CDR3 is TGCAGTGCACTCGACAGGACGGGATACAATGAGCAGTTCTTC.

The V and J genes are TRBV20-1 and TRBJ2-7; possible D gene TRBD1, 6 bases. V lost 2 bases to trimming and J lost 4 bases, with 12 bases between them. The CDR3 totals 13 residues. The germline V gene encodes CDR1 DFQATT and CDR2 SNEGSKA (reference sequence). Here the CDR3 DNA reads TGCAGTGCTAGAACAGGGCGAAGTTACGAGCAGTACTTC. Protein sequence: CSARTGRSYEQYF.

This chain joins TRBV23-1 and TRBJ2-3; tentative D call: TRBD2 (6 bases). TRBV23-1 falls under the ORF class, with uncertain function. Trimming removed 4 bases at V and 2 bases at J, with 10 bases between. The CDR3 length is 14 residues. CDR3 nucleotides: TGCGCCAGCAGTCGGGACTTCCCCACAGATACGCAGTATTTT. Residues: CASSRDFPTDTQYF.

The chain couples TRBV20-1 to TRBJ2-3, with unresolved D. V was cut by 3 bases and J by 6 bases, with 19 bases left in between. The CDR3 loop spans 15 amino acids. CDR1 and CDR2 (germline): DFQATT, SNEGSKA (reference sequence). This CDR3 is CSARAPRLVLDTQYF. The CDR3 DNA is TGCAGTGCTAGGGCCCCCAGGCTAGTACTGGATACGCAGTATTTT.

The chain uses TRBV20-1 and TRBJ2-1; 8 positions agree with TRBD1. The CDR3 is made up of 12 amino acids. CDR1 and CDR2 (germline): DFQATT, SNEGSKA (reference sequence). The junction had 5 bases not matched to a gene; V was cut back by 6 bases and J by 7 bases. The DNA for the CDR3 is TGCAGTGCAGAGGACAGGGAGAATGAGCAGTTCTTC. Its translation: CSAEDRENEQFF.

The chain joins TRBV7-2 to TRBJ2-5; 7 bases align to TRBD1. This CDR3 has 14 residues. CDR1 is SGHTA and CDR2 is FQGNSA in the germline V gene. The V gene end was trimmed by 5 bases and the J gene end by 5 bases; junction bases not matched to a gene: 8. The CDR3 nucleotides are TGTGCCAGCAGCCCCGGGACAGCTCGGGAGACCCAGTACTTC. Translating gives CASSPGTARETQYF.

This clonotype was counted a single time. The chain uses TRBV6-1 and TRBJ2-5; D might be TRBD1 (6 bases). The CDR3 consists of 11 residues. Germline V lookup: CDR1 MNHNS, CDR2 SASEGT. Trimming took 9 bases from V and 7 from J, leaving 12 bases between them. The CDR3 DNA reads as TGTGCCAGTACAGGGATGGTGACCCAGTACTTC. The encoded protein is CASTGMVTQYF.

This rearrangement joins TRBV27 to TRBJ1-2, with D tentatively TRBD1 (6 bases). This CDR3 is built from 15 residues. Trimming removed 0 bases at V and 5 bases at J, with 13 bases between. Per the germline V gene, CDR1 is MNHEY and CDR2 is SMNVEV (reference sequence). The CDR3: CASSLSFGGGYGYTF. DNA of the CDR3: TGTGCCAGCAGTTTATCGTTCGGGGGCGGATATGGCTACACCTTC.

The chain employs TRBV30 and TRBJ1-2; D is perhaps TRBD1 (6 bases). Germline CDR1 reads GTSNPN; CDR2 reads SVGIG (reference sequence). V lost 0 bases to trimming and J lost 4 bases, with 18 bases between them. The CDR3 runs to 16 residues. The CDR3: CAWSVMGTTRAYGYTF. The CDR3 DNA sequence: TGTGCCTGGAGTGTAATGGGGACAACCAGGGCCTATGGCTACACCTTC.

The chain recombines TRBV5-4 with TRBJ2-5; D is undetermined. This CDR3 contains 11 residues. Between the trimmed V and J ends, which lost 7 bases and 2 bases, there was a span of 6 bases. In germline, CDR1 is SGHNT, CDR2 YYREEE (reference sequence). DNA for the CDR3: TGTGCCAGCGGTAGACAAGAGACCCAGTACTTC. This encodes CASGRQETQYF.

The CDR3 DNA reads as TGCGCCAGCAGCCAAGGGTCCAGCGGGAGTGCCTACGAGCAGTACTTC. Its translation is CASSQGSSGSAYEQYF. This sequence joins TRBV4-1 and TRBJ2-7, with 8 bases lining up with TRBD2. After removal of 1 base from V and 2 bases from J, the junction contained 7 bases not matched to a gene. CDR1 and CDR2 from the germline V gene are MGHRA and YSYEKL. The CDR3 is made up of 16 amino acids.

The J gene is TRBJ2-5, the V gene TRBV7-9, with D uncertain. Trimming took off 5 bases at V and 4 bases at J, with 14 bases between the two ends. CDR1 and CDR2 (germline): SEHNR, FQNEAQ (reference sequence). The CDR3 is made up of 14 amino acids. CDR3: CASSPRTTGETQYF. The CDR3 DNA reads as TGTGCCAGCAGCCCCCGAACAACCGGAGAGACCCAGTACTTC.

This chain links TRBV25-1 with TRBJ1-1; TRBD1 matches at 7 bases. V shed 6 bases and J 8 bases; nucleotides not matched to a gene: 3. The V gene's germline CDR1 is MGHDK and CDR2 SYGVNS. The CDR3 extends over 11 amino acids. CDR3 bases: TGTGCCAGCAGAGAGGACAGGGAAGCTTTCTTT. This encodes CASREDREAFF. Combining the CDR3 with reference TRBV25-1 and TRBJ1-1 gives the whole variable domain EADIYQTPRYLVIGTGKKITLECSQTMGHDKMYWYQQDPGMELHLIHYSYGVNSTEKGDLSSESTVSRIRTEHFPLTLESARPSHTSQYLCASREDREAFFGQGTRLTVV.

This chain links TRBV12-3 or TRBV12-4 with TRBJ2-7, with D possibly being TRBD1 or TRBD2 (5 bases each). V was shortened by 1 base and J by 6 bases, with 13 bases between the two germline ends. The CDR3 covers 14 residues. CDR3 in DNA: TGTGCCAGCAGTTTAGGGGGTCGGGGCCTCGAGCAGTACTTC. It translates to CASSLGGRGLEQYF.

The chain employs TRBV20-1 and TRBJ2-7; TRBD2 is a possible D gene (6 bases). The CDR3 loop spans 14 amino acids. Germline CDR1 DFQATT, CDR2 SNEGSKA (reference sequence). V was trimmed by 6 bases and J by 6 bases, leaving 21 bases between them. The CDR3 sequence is CSAARDSTPFEQYF. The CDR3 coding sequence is TGCAGTGCAGCCCGGGACTCGACCCCCTTCGAGCAGTACTTC.

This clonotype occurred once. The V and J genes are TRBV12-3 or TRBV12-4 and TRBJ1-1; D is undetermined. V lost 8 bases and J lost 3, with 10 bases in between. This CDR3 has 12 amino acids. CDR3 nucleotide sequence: TGTGCCAGCTCCCTAACATACACTGAAGCTTTCTTT. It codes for CASSLTYTEAFF.

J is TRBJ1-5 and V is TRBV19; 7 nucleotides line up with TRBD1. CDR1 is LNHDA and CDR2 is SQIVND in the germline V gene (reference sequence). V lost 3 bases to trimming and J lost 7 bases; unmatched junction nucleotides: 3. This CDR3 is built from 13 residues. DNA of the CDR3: TGTGCCAGTAGTATGAGGGGGCAACAGCCCCAGCATTTT. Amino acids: CASSMRGQQPQHF.

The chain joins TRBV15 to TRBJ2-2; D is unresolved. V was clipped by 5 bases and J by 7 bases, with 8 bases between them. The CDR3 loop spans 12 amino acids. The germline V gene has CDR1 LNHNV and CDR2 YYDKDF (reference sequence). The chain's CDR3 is CATSGVGGELFF. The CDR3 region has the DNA TGTGCCACCAGCGGGGTGGGCGGGGAGCTGTTTTTT.